The next 5 T cell receptor beta chains were all read from a single sample in a study of cytomegalovirus exposure and HLA in healthy donors (dated by TCRdb to the late 2010s). Library prep was done by the immunoSEQ multiplex PCR assay. For the multiplex PCR, a mixture combining 60 forward primers for TCR Vbeta segments and 13 reverse primers for TCR Jbeta segments was used. TCRdb limited this immuneACCESS table to in-frame rearrangements with V and J called. A share of clones is missing; checked studies link under half to unresolved V genes, and the rest is unexplained. The sample has about 150,000 clones on record, about 88% of them singletons. About 2% of the sample is held by the ten biggest clonotypes. Sequenced material: PBMCs. These receptors were obtained from a woman younger than 35 in good health and CMV-seronegative.

The chain couples TRBV27 to TRBJ2-3; 9 bases match TRBD1. The V segment lost 6 bases and the J segment 2 bases; nucleotides outside the gene matches: 3. The CDR3 length is 14 residues. CDR1 is MNHEY and CDR2 is SMNVEV in the germline V gene (reference sequence). The CDR3 DNA sequence: TGTGCCAGCAGGAACAGGGGGCACACAGATACGCAGTATTTT. This codes for CASRNRGHTDTQYF.

The V gene is TRBV11-2, the J gene TRBJ2-7; D is undetermined. The V gene lost 3 bases and the J gene lost 3 bases, with 12 bases spanning the gap. The CDR3 has 14 amino acids. Per the germline V gene, CDR1 is SGHAT and CDR2 is FQNNGV. CDR3 sequence reads: CASSFTEIDYEQYF. The DNA for the CDR3 is TGTGCCAGCAGCTTCACGGAGATAGACTACGAGCAGTACTTC.

V gene TRBV9 combines with J gene TRBJ2-5; 7 bases line up with TRBD2. The CDR3 runs to 12 residues. CDR1 and CDR2 from the germline V gene are SGDLS and YYNGEE. The junction had 2 bases not matched to a gene; V was cut back by 8 bases and J by 1 base. The CDR3 DNA reads TGTGCCAGTGGCGGGAGCCAAGAGACCCAGTACTTC. Encoded protein: CASGGSQETQYF. The full variable domain, rest sourced from reference TRBV9 and TRBJ2-5, is DSGVTQTPKHLITATGQRVTLRCSPRSGDLSVYWYQQSLDQGLQFLIQYYNGEERAKGNILERFSAQQFPDLHSELNLSSLELGDSALYFCASGGSQETQYFGPGTRLLVL.

The chain couples TRBV6-1 to TRBJ2-7; D may be TRBD1 (6 bases). There are 14 residues in the CDR3. Germline CDR1 MNHNS, CDR2 SASEGT. V gave up 0 bases and J gave up 0 bases, with 6 bases separating them. CDR3 protein: CASSEADSSYEQYF. The CDR3 bases are TGTGCCAGCAGTGAAGCGGACAGCTCCTACGAGCAGTACTTC.

This clone was seen more than once but under ten times. Other DNA variants within this sample encode the same CDR3. The V and J genes are TRBV2 and TRBJ1-3; D is perhaps TRBD1 (6 bases). The CDR3 contains 15 residues. Per the germline V gene, CDR1 is SNHLY and CDR2 is FYNNEI. V was shortened by 11 bases and J by 2 bases, with 19 bases between the two germline ends. Here the CDR3 reads CALGGPTTTGNTIYF. The CDR3 nucleotides read TGTGCCCTCGGGGGGCCAACGACCACTGGAAACACCATATATTTT.